The 19 T cell receptor beta chains presented below share a single source sample, sequenced in a study of T cell repertoires in cytomegalovirus infection. For these TCRs, the target antigens are not known. From the reads, TCRdb called clonotypes with MiXCR, one entry per CDR3 protein. The repertoire has hundreds of thousands of distinct CDR3 sequences, around 32% of them found once; the top ten carry 11% to 15%. The sequencing here drew on cultured CD8+ T cells from PBMCs, taken from culture after CMV antigen stimulation. These receptors originate from a human donor in good health (CMV status not recorded). Some clones in this sample may be carry-over from other donors' samples.

The chain couples TRBV12-3 or TRBV12-4 to TRBJ1-1; D uncertain. This CDR3 comprises 12 residues. Between the trimmed V and J ends, which lost 6 bases and 10 bases, there was a span of 15 bases. CDR3 coding DNA: TGTGCCAGCAGAGAACGACCGCCTGGAGCTTTCTTT. It is translated as CASRERPPGAFF.

This clonotype was seen more than once but under ten times. This chain connects TRBV7-9 to TRBJ2-2, with D possibly being TRBD2 (5 bases). CDR3 size: 14 residues. The V end lost 11 bases, the J end lost 0 bases, and 13 bases lay between the germline ends. CDR1 and CDR2 (germline): SEHNR, FQNEAQ (reference sequence). This chain's CDR3 is CAPLGGPNTGELFF. The CDR3 DNA follows: TGTGCCCCCCTAGGCGGGCCGAACACCGGGGAGCTGTTTTTT.

The chain links TRBV2 to TRBJ2-1, with D perhaps TRBD1 (5 bases). Germline V CDR1 and CDR2: SNHLY, FYNNEI. V was pared by 1 base and J by 8 bases, with 18 bases between. The CDR3 loop spans 16 amino acids. CDR3 sequence: CASSEGVGALFDEQFF. The CDR3 nucleotides are TGTGCCAGCAGTGAAGGGGTTGGGGCCCTATTCGATGAGCAGTTCTTC.

Concerning this clonotype itself: A much larger clone differs by one base, so this may be a read error. The V and J genes are TRBV7-6 and TRBJ2-2; D is possibly TRBD1 (5 bases). Germline CDR1 and CDR2: SGHVS and FNYEAQ. CDR3 length: 15 amino acids. DNA for the CDR3: TGTACCAGCAGCTTAGACCCAGGGATTGCCGGGGAGCTGTTTTTT. Translation gives CTSSLDPGIAGELFF.

This clonotype has only a few counts. The chain uses TRBV7-6 and TRBJ1-2; a possible D gene is TRBD1 (5 bases). Germline assignment: CDR1 SGHVS and CDR2 FNYEAQ. The CDR3 extends over 13 amino acids. Trimming shortened V by 5 bases and J by 10 bases, and 17 bases separated the two germline ends. In DNA form, the CDR3 reads TGTGCCAGCAGCCCCGCGGGGGGAGGATTCTACACCTTC. Encoded protein: CASSPAGGGFYTF.

The J gene is TRBJ2-5, the V gene TRBV5-5; tentatively, D is TRBD2 (6 bases). V was pared by 4 bases and J by 1 base, with 14 bases between. Germline CDR1 SGHKS, CDR2 YYEKEE (reference sequence). CDR3 size: 15 residues. As DNA, the CDR3 is TGTGCCAGCAGCCCGGGAGTAGGGCTCCAAGAGACCCAGTACTTC. Translating it yields CASSPGVGLQETQYF.

This chain uses TRBV6-2 or TRBV6-3 with TRBJ2-7; no clear D. CDR1 is MNHEY, CDR2 SVGEGT, per germline. The CDR3 is made up of 11 amino acids. V lost 5 bases to trimming and J lost 5 bases, with 7 bases between them. CDR3 sequence: CASSHMNEQYV. In nucleotides, the CDR3 is TGTGCCAGCAGTCACATGAACGAGCAGTACGTC.

V usage is TRBV6-2 or TRBV6-3 and J usage is TRBJ2-2; D possibly corresponds to TRBD1 (6 bases). The germline CDR1 and CDR2 sequences are MNHEY and SVGEGT. Trimming stripped 6 bases from V and 6 bases from J, with 26 bases between. The CDR3 covers 18 residues. The CDR3 coding sequence is TGTGCCAGCAGAGCTACCCTATGGACAGTGCTTAACCCCGGGGAGCTGTTTTTT. This gives the protein CASRATLWTVLNPGELFF.

This chain links TRBV27 with TRBJ1-5; D gene unclear. Per the germline V gene, CDR1 is MNHEY and CDR2 is SMNVEV (reference sequence). CDR3 length equals 15 residues. V lost 0 bases to trimming and J lost 5 bases, with 11 bases between them. The CDR3: CASSLSSGDYQPQHF. The CDR3 DNA reads TGTGCCAGCAGTTTATCGAGTGGTGACTATCAGCCCCAGCATTTT.

The chain couples TRBV7-9 to TRBJ2-3; D call uncertain. The CDR3 totals 11 residues. The V and J ends lost 11 bases and 6 bases respectively, with 12 bases between them. Per germline, CDR1 SEHNR and CDR2 FQNEAQ (reference sequence). CDR3 in amino acids: CAVFLGDTQYF. Here the CDR3 DNA reads TGTGCCGTCTTCCTGGGGGATACGCAGTATTTT.

The chain employs TRBV28 and TRBJ2-7; D gene unclear. Looked up from germline, CDR1 is MDHEN and CDR2 is SYDVKM. V lost 4 bases to trimming and J lost 4 bases, with 14 bases between them. The length of the CDR3 is 14 residues. CDR3 nucleotide sequence: TGTGCCAGCAGTTCACGGTGGGTAGGGTACGAGCAGTACGTC. As protein: CASSSRWVGYEQYV.

V usage is TRBV19 and J usage is TRBJ2-3, with D possibly called TRBD1 or TRBD2 (5 bases each). Germline V CDR1 and CDR2: LNHDA, SQIVND (reference sequence). This CDR3 has 17 amino acids. V was trimmed by 5 bases and J by 1 base, leaving 19 bases between them. CDR3 in DNA: TGTGCCAGTAGTTGCGGGTGTGCGAGGGGAGGCACAGATACGCAGTATTTT. It translates to CASSCGCARGGTDTQYF. The full variable domain, in which reference TRBV19 and TRBJ2-3 provide the parts outside the CDR3, is DGGITQSPKYLFRKEGQNVTLSCEQNLNHDAMYWYRQDPGQGLRLIYYSQIVNDFQKGDIAEGYSVSREKKESFPLTVTSAQKNPTAFYLCASSCGCARGGTDTQYFGPGTRLTVL.

This chain joins TRBV15 and TRBJ1-3, with D hard to call. V dropped 5 bases and J dropped 2 bases, with 7 bases sitting between them. From germline, CDR1 is LNHNV and CDR2 YYDKDF (reference sequence). This CDR3 is built from 13 residues. The CDR3 protein is CATSEGTGNTIYF. CDR3 DNA sequence: TGTGCCACCAGCGAAGGGACTGGAAACACCATATATTTT. The variable domain in full, with the rest retrieved from reference TRBV15 and TRBJ1-3, is DAMVIQNPRYQVTQFGKPVTLSCSQTLNHNVMYWYQQKSSQAPKLLFHYYDKDFNNEADTPDNFQSRRPNTSFCFLDIRSPGLGDTAMYLCATSEGTGNTIYFGEGSWLTVV.

This clonotype has only one observation. The chain employs TRBV30 and TRBJ1-1; TRBD1 is a possible D gene (5 bases). Trimming cost V 4 bases and J 9 bases, with 33 bases left between them. This CDR3 has 18 residues. Germline values: CDR1 GTSNPN, CDR2 SVGIG (reference sequence). CDR3 region: CAWKPGGGTVMNGGKAFF. CDR3 coding DNA: TGTGCCTGGAAGCCGGGCGGAGGCACTGTTATGAATGGGGGGAAAGCTTTCTTT.

This clonotype has just a few counts. The rearrangement joins TRBV14 to TRBJ2-3; D ambiguous. The germline gives CDR1 SGHDN, CDR2 FVKESK. This CDR3 is 15 amino acids long. V lost 1 base and J lost 6, with 14 bases in between. The CDR3 DNA reads as TGTGCCAGCAGCCAAGGTCCAGGTCGCTGGGATACGCAGTATTTT. Translated, it gives CASSQGPGRWDTQYF.

This clonotype has more than one count but fewer than ten. This rearrangement joins TRBV11-2 to TRBJ2-7, with D hard to call. The V gene lost 9 bases and the J gene lost 1 base, with 13 bases spanning the gap. CDR1 is SGHAT and CDR2 is FQNNGV in the germline V gene. The CDR3 spans 13 residues. The CDR3: CARAGRGSYEQYV. The DNA for the CDR3 is TGTGCCAGGGCCGGCCGCGGATCCTACGAGCAGTACGTC.

This sequence joins TRBV10-3 and TRBJ1-2; the match to TRBD1 covers 7 bases. V shed 4 bases, J shed 8 bases, and the junction held 4 bases outside the gene matches. The CDR3 is made up of 12 amino acids. From germline, CDR1 is ENHRY and CDR2 SYGVKD. The CDR3 reads CAISVEGAGYTF. The CDR3 DNA reads TGTGCCATCAGTGTGGAGGGGGCCGGCTACACCTTC.

The chain is built from TRBV6-6 and TRBJ2-1; 7 nucleotides agree with TRBD2. The CDR3 totals 16 residues. Trimming removed 2 bases from V and 3 bases from J; junction bases left unmatched: 7. Germline assignment: CDR1 MNHNY and CDR2 SVGAGI (reference sequence). The CDR3 DNA sequence: TGTGCCAGCAGTTACGAGGCGGGGGTAGACTACAATGAGCAGTTCTTC. It translates to CASSYEAGVDYNEQFF.

The sample holds a few counts of this clonotype. The chain joins TRBV19 to TRBJ2-2; the D gene is possibly TRBD1 (6 bases). This CDR3 is built from 17 residues. In germline, CDR1 is LNHDA, CDR2 SQIVND (reference sequence). Trimming removed 3 bases from V and 2 bases from J, with 16 bases in between. The CDR3 region is CASSIRYRVVNTGELFF. The CDR3 DNA is TGTGCCAGTAGTATCAGATACAGGGTTGTTAACACCGGGGAGCTGTTTTTT. The whole variable domain, filled in from reference TRBV19 and TRBJ2-2, reads DGGITQSPKYLFRKEGQNVTLSCEQNLNHDAMYWYRQDPGQGLRLIYYSQIVNDFQKGDIAEGYSVSREKKESFPLTVTSAQKNPTAFYLCASSIRYRVVNTGELFFGEGSRLTVL.